The present T cell receptor (beta chain) was sequenced within a study of T cells in Graves' hyperthyroidism and ophthalmopathy. This clonotype was found once. The antigen remains unidentified. The source material, RNA transcripts, was used to amplify TCR beta CDR3 regions. Primed by the HTBI set, a first-round RT-PCR was run on the TCR CDR3. A single record per CDR3 protein comes from TCRdb applying MiXCR to the multiplex PCR reads. The table lists about 350,000 distinct CDR3 sequences, about 15% of them singletons. Uncontrolled infection, other autoimmune disease, pregnancy or lactation led to exclusion. For the diagnoses, clinical symptoms, serum thyroxine and TRAb, thyroid ultrasound and orbital computed tomography were used. Germline V CDR1 and CDR2: MNHEY, SMNVEV (reference sequence). The CDR3 is 15 residues long. The J segment lost 4 bases and the V segment lost 2 bases, leaving 4 bases of the junction unmatched.

Overall study results and limits: Ophthalmopathy stood apart from stable hyperthyroidism in a 13 V-J model. Most clonotypes that expanded in the thyroid above 0.001 also showed up in blood.

The chain is built from TRBV27 and TRBJ1-4; 7 bases line up with TRBD1. Sequenced: blood. This TCR came from a woman under 40 with Graves' hyperthyroidism. CDR3 nucleotides: TGTGCCAGCAGTTTACGACAGGGAGATAATGAAAAACTGTTTTTT. Protein: CASSLRQGDNEKLFF.